This TCR beta chain was captured in a study of response to subunit inactivated influenza vaccine. MiXCR, run by TCRdb on the RT-PCR reads, gives a single entry per CDR3 protein. This table has over 150,000 distinct CDR3 sequences, approximately 8.7% appearing once. Remarks on this clonotype: No antigen is known for it.

Study outcomes and limitations: Authors suggested few new T cells are recruited by each seasonal influenza vaccination.

The V end lost 3 bases, the J end lost 3 bases, and 9 bases lay between the germline ends. This CDR3 has 13 amino acids. This chain joins TRBV12-3 or TRBV12-4 and TRBJ2-7; D is unclear. This TCR was recovered from a man in his fifties who received an inactivated influenza vaccine. The material sequenced was non-naive T cells sorted from PBMCs, taken on the day of vaccination. The CDR3 coding sequence is TGTGCCAGCAGTTTCTCCAGGCTCTACGAGCAGTACTTC. Encoded protein: CASSFSRLYEQYF.